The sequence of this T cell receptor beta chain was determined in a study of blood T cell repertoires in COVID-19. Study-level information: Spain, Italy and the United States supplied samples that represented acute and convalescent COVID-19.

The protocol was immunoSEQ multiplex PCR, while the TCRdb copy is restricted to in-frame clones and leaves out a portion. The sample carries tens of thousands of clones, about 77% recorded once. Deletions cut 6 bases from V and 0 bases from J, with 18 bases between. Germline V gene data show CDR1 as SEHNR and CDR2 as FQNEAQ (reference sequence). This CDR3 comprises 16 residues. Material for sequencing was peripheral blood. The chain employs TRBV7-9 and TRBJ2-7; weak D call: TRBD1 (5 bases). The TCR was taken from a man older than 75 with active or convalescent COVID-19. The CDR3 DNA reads TGTGCCAGCAGTGGCCTAGGGGCGGTGAGCTCCTACGAGCAGTACTTC. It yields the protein CASSGLGAVSSYEQYF.